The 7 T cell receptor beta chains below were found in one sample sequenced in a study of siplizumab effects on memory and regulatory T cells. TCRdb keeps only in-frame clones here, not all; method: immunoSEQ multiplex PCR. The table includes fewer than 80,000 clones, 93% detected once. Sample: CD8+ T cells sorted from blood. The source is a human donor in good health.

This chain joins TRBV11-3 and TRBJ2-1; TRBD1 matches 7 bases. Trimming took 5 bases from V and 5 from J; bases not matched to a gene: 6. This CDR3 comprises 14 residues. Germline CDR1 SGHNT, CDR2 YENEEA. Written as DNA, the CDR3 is TGTGCCAGCAGCACACGACAGGGAGACAATGAGCAGTTCTTC. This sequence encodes CASSTRQGDNEQFF.

The CDR3 sequence is CASSFEGPQGYGYTF. DNA of the CDR3: TGTGCCAGCAGTTTTGAGGGACCCCAGGGCTATGGCTACACCTTC. This rearrangement joins TRBV27 to TRBJ1-2; TRBD1 might be the D (5 bases). Germline CDR1 MNHEY, CDR2 SMNVEV (reference sequence). V gave up 3 bases and J gave up 4 bases, with 15 bases separating them. The CDR3 is 15 residues long.

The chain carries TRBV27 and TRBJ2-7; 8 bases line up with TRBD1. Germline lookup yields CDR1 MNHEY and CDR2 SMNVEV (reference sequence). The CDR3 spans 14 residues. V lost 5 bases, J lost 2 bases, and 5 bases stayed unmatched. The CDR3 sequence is CASSPTGAPYEQYF. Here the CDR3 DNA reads TGTGCCAGCAGTCCGACAGGGGCCCCCTACGAGCAGTACTTC.

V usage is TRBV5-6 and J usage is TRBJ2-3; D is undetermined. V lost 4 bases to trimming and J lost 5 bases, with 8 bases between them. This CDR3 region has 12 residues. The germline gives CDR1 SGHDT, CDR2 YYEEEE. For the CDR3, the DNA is TGTGCCAGCAGCACTGAGTTAGATACGCAGTATTTT. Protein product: CASSTELDTQYF. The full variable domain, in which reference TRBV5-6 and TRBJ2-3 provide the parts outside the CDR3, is DAGVTQSPTHLIKTRGQQVTLRCSPKSGHDTVSWYQQALGQGPQFIFQYYEEEERQRGNFPDRFSGHQFPNYSSELNVNALLLGDSALYLCASSTELDTQYFGPGTRLTVL.

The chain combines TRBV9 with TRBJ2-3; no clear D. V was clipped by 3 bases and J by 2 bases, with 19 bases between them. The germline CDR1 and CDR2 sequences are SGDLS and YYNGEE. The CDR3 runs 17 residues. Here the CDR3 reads CASSGLMGILNTDTQYF. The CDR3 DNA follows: TGTGCCAGCAGCGGGCTCATGGGGATTTTAAACACAGATACGCAGTATTTT.

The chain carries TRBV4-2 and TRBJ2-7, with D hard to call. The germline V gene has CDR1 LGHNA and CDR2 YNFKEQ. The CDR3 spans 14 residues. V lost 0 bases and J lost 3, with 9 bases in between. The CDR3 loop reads CASSQEMMVYEQYF. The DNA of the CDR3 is TGTGCCAGCAGCCAAGAGATGATGGTCTACGAGCAGTACTTC.

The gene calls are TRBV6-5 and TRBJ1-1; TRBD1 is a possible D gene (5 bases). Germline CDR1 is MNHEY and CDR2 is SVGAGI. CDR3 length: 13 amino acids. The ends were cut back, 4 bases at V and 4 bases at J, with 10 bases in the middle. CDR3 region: CASSFGDGTEAFF. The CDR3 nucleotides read TGTGCCAGCAGTTTCGGGGACGGCACTGAAGCTTTCTTT.